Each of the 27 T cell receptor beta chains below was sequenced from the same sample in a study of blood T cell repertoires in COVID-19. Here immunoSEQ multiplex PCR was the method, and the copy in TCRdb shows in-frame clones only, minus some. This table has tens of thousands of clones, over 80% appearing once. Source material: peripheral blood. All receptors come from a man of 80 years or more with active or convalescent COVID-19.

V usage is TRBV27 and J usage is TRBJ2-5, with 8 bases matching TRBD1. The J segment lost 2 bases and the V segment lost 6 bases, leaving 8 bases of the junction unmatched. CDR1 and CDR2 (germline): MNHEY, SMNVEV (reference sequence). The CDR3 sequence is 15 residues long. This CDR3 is CASSASRDRQETQYF. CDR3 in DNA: TGTGCCAGCAGCGCGTCCCGGGACAGGCAAGAGACCCAGTACTTC.

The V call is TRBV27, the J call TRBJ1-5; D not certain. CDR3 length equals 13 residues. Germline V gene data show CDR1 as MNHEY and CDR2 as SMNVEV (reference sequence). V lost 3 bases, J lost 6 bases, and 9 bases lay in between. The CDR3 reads CASSFDNFQPQHF. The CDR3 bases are TGTGCCAGCAGTTTCGACAATTTTCAGCCCCAGCATTTT.

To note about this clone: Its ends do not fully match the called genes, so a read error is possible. CDR3 bases: TGTGCTAGCAGCCCAGGACAGTTTTACGAGCAGTACTTC. This codes for CASSPGQFYEQYF. The gene calls are TRBV7-7 and TRBJ2-7; possible D gene TRBD1, 6 bases. This CDR3 has 13 residues. In germline, CDR1 is SSHAT, CDR2 FNYEAQ (reference sequence).

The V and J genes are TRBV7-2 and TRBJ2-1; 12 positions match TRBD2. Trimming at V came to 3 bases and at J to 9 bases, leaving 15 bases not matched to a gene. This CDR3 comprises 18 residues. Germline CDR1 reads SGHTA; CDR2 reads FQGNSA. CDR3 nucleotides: TGTGCCAGCAGCTTGTTCACTTGGGCTAGCGGGGGGGAAGGTGAGCAGTTCTTC. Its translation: CASSLFTWASGGEGEQFF.

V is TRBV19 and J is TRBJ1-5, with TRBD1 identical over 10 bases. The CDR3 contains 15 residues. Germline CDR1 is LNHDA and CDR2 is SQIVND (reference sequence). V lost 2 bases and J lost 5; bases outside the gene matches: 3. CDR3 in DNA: TGTGCCAGTAGTATAACCGGGACAGGGGATCAGCCCCAGCATTTT. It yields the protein CASSITGTGDQPQHF.

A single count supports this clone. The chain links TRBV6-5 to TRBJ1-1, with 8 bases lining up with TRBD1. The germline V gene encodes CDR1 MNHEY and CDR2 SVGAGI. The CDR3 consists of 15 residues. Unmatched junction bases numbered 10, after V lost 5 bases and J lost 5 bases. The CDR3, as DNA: TGTGCCAGCAGTAGCCCCTACAGGGGGGGGACTGAAGCTTTCTTT. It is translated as CASSSPYRGGTEAFF.

The CDR3 spells CASSWERGHSYEQYF. The CDR3 DNA reads as TGTGCCAGCAGCTGGGAGCGGGGGCACTCCTACGAGCAGTACTTC. The V gene is TRBV5-4, the J gene TRBJ2-7; 8 positions match TRBD2. This CDR3 has 15 residues. The germline V gene has CDR1 SGHNT and CDR2 YYREEE (reference sequence). Trimming cost V 3 bases and J 0 bases; bases outside gene matches: 5.

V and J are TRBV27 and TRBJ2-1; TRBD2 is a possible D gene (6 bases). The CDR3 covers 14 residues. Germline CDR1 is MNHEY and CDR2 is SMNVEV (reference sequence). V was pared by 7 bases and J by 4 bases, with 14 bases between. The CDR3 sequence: CASKREDSYNEQFF. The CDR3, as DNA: TGTGCCAGCAAAAGGGAGGACTCTTACAATGAGCAGTTCTTC.

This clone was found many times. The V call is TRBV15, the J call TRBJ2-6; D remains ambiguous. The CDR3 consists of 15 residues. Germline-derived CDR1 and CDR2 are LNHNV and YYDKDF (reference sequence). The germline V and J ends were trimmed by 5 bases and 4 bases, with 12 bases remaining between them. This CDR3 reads CATSPVVEGANVLTF. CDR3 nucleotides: TGTGCCACCAGCCCTGTGGTGGAGGGGGCCAACGTCCTGACTTTC.

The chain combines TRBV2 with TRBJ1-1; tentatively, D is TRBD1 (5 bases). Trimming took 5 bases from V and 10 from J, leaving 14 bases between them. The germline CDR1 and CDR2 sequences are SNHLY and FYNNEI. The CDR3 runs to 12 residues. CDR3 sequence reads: CASSFDRRRAFF. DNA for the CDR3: TGTGCCAGCAGTTTCGACAGAAGAAGAGCTTTCTTT.

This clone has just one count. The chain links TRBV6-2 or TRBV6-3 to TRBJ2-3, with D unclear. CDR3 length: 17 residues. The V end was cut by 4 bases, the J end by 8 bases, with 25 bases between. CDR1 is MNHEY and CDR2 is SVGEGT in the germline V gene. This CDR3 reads CASSSPARQALLRTQYF. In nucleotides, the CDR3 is TGTGCCAGCAGTTCCCCGGCAAGGCAGGCACTTCTTCGTACGCAGTATTTT.

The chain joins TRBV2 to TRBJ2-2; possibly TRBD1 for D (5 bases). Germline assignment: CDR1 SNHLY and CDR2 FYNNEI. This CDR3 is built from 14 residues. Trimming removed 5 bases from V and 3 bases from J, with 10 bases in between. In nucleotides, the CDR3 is TGTGCCAGCAGTTGGACAAGGGACACCGGGGAGCTGTTTTTT. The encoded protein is CASSWTRDTGELFF. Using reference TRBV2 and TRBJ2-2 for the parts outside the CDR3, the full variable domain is EPEVTQTPSHQVTQMGQEVILRCVPISNHLYFYWYRQILGQKVEFLVSFYNNEISEKSEIFDDQFSVERPDGSNFTLKIRSTKLEDSAMYFCASSWTRDTGELFFGEGSRLTVL.

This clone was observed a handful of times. CDR3 residues: CASSLGGGEQYF. The DNA of the CDR3 is TGTGCCAGCAGTCTAGGAGGGGGCGAGCAGTACTTC. V usage is TRBV12-3 or TRBV12-4 and J usage is TRBJ2-7; TRBD1 or TRBD2 may be the D gene (6 bases each). The V end was cut by 5 bases, the J end by 6 bases, with 11 bases between. The CDR3 covers 12 residues.

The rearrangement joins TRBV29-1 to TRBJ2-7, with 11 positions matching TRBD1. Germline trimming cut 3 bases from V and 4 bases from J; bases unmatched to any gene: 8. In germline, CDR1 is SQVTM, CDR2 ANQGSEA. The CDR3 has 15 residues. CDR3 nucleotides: TGCAGCGTTGAGGGGACAGGGGGACAGGTATACGAGCAGTACTTC. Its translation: CSVEGTGGQVYEQYF.

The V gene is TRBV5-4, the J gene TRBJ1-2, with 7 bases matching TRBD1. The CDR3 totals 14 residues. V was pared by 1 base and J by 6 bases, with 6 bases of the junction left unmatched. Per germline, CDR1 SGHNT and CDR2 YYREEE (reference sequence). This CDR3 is CASSLQGGLDGYTF. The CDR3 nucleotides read TGTGCCAGCAGCTTGCAAGGGGGCTTAGATGGCTACACCTTC.

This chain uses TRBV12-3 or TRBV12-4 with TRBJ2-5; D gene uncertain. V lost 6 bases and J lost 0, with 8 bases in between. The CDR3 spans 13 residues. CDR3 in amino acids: CASRQPHQETQYF. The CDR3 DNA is TGTGCCAGCAGACAACCACACCAAGAGACCCAGTACTTC.

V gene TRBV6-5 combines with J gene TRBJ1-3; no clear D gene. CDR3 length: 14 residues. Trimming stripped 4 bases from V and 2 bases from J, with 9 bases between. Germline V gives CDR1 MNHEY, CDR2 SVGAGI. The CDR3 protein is CASSWRVAGNTIYF. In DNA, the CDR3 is TGTGCCAGCAGTTGGAGGGTAGCTGGAAACACCATATATTTT.

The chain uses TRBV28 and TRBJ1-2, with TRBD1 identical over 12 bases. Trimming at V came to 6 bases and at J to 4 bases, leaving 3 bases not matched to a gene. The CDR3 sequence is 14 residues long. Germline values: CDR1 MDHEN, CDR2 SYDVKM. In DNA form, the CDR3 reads TGTGCCAGCAGAGGGACAGGGGGCGCCTATGGCTACACCTTC. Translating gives CASRGTGGAYGYTF.

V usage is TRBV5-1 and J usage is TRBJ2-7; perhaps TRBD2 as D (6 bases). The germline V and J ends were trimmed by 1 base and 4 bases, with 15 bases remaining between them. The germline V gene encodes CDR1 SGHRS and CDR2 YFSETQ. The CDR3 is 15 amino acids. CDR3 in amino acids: CASSLLPGAAYEQYF. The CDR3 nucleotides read TGCGCCAGCAGCTTGCTTCCGGGAGCTGCATACGAGCAGTACTTC.

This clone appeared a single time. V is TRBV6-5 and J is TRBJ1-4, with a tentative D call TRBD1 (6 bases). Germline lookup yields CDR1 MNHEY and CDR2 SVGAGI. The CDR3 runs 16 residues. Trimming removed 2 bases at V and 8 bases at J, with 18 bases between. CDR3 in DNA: TGTGCCAGCAGTTACACGAAGAGGGGGGGGCGAGAAAAACTGTTTTTT. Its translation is CASSYTKRGGREKLFF.

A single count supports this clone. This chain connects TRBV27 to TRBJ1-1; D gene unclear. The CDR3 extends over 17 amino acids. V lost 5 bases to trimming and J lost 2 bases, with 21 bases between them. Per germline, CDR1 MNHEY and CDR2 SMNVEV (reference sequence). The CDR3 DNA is TGTGCCAGCAGTCCCGACGTCGAGCGCACCTTTAACACTGAAGCTTTCTTT. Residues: CASSPDVERTFNTEAFF.

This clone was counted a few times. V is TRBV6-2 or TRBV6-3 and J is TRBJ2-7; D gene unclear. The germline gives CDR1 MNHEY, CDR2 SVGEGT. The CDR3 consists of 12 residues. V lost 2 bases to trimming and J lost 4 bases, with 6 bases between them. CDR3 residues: CASSYVSYEQYF. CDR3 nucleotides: TGTGCCAGCAGTTACGTTTCTTACGAGCAGTACTTC.

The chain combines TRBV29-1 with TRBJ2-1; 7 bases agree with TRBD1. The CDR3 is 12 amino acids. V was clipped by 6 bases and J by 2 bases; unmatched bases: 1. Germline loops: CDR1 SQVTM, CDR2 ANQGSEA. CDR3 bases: TGCAGCGTAGGGACAGCCTACAATGAGCAGTTCTTC. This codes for CSVGTAYNEQFF.

The DNA for the CDR3 is TGTGCCAGCATGGGGGGAGGTGCAGATACGCAGTATTTT. Residues: CASMGGGADTQYF. This chain links TRBV12-3 or TRBV12-4 with TRBJ2-3, with D maybe TRBD2 (6 bases). The CDR3 consists of 13 residues. V was pared by 7 bases and J by 4 bases, with 12 bases between.

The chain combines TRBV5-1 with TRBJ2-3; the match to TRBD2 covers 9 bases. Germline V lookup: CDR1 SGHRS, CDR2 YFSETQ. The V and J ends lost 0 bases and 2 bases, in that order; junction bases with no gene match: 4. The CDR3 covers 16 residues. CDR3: CASSLALAGFTDTQYF. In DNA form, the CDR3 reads TGCGCCAGCAGCTTGGCCCTAGCGGGATTCACAGATACGCAGTATTTT.

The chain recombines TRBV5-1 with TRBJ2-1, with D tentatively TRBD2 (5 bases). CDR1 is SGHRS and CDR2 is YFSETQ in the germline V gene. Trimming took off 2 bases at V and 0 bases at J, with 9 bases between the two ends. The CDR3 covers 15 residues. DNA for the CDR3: TGCGCCAGCAGCTTTGAGGGCAGCTCCTACAATGAGCAGTTCTTC. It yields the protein CASSFEGSSYNEQFF.

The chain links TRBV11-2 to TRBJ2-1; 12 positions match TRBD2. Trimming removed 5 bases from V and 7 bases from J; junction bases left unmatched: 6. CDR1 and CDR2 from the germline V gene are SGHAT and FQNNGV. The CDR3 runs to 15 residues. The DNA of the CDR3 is TGTGCCAGCAGCGCTCGACTAGCGGGAGCAAATGAGCAGTTCTTC. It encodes CASSARLAGANEQFF.